This record covers a single T cell receptor beta chain. Antigen unknown. Germline V gene lookup returns CDR1 SEHNR and CDR2 FQNEAQ (reference sequence). V was shortened by 6 bases and J by 5 bases, with 13 bases between the two germline ends. CDR3 size: 13 residues. The sample belongs to a study of CD8+CD57+ T cells in acquired aplastic anemia. Overall study context: Sorted CD4+ and CD8+ cells gave an average of approximately 3 ug of DNA. On average, healthy donors gave approximately 9.9 million reads for CD4+ cells.

Genomic DNA served as template for TCR beta VDJ and CDR3 profiling. Using its own MiXCR run on the reads, TCRdb lists one record per CDR3 protein. Of about 190,000 distinct CDR3 sequences listed, roughly half are singletons. Overall study results and limits: Controls did not differ significantly from patients in CD8+ Simpson's diversity.

Source material: sorted CD4+, CD8+, or CD8+CD57+ T cells (not recorded which) from PBMCs. The gene calls are TRBV7-9 and TRBJ2-5; D is perhaps TRBD2 (6 bases). This clonotype originated in a human donor in good health, serving as a control. The CDR3 DNA is TGTGCCAGCAGTTATCTAGCGAGTGAGACCCAGTACTTC. Its translation is CASSYLASETQYF.